These T cell receptor beta chains were read from a single sample in a study of beta chain features in type 1 diabetes. The assay was immunoSEQ multiplex PCR, and TCRdb's table has in-frame clones only and misses some. The table has roughly 150,000 clones, roughly 9% seen once. The sequenced sample was central memory CD4+ T cells from blood. These receptors all stem from a woman aged 25 to 39 with type 1 diabetes. Both conserved end residues are part of each CDR3. Each record gives: clone size, D gene, J gene, V gene, CDR3 protein, CDR3 DNA. D genes are given only for firm matches. Only some rows state a clone size, as once, few, many or a class for expanded clones.

NA,NA,TRBJ2-7,TRBV7-9,CASSPGGGPTYEQYF,TGTGCCAGCAGCCCGGGTGGGGGCCCTACCTACGAGCAGTACTTC
few,NA,TRBJ2-3,TRBV29-1,CSVLGWGGQVGSSTDTQYF,TGCAGCGTTCTGGGGTGGGGGGGACAGGTCGGGAGTAGCACAGATACGCAGTATTTT
NA,TRBD2,TRBJ2-7,TRBV28,CASRNSGSSYEQYF,TGTGCCAGCAGAAATAGCGGGAGCTCCTACGAGCAGTACTTC
NA,TRBD2,TRBJ2-1,TRBV4-1,CASSQQQREGPHEQFF,TGCGCCAGCAGCCAGCAACAGCGGGAGGGCCCACATGAGCAGTTCTTC
NA,TRBD2,TRBJ2-7,TRBV5-1,CASSFFAGGSTGEQYF,TGCGCCAGCAGCTTCTTCGCGGGAGGGTCTACAGGGGAGCAGTACTTC
NA,NA,TRBJ2-5,TRBV2,CASQETQETQYF,TGTGCCAGCCAGGAAACCCAAGAGACCCAGTACTTC
NA,TRBD2,TRBJ2-4,TRBV19,CASSPGLENIQYF,TGTGCCAGTAGCCCGGGACTAGAAAACATTCAGTACTTC
few,TRBD2,TRBJ2-7,TRBV19,CASSIGASSGVSSYEQYF,TGTGCCAGTAGTATTGGGGCCTCTAGCGGGGTGAGCTCCTACGAGCAGTACTTC
few,NA,TRBJ1-5,TRBV28,CASNPIAPSGYQPQHF,TGTGCCAGCAACCCTATCGCGCCCTCCGGGTATCAGCCCCAGCATTTT
NA,TRBD1,TRBJ1-1,TRBV5-1,CASSQRQGAGTEAFF,TGCGCCAGCAGCCAACGACAGGGAGCTGGCACTGAAGCTTTCTTT
few,NA,TRBJ2-3,TRBV11-2,CASSLDPGGRADTQYF,TGTGCCAGCAGCTTAGATCCCGGGGGTAGGGCCGATACGCAGTATTTT
few,TRBD1,TRBJ2-7,TRBV6-5,CASGIRGLREQYF,TGTGCCAGTGGAATTAGGGGGCTGAGGGAGCAGTACTTC
few,TRBD1,TRBJ2-7,TRBV28,CASSLWDSRSYEQYF,TGTGCCAGCAGTCTCTGGGACAGCCGGTCCTACGAGCAGTACTTC
NA,TRBD2,TRBJ2-1,TRBV27,CASSREREIYNEQFF,TGTGCCAGCAGCCGTGAGCGGGAGATCTACAATGAGCAGTTCTTC
few,TRBD1,TRBJ1-1,TRBV7-9,CASSLLDRAPGFF,TGTGCCAGCAGCTTACTCGACAGGGCCCCAGGTTTCTTT
NA,NA,TRBJ2-1,TRBV25-1,CASSESGDTDNEQFF,TGTGCCAGCAGTGAATCCGGGGACACGGACAATGAGCAGTTCTTC
few,TRBD1,TRBJ2-1,TRBV2,CATEMGVRQGIDEQFF,TGTGCCACAGAGATGGGTGTGAGACAGGGAATCGATGAGCAGTTCTTC
many,NA,TRBJ1-2,TRBV25-1,CASSEGYNSYGYTF,TGTGCCAGCAGTGAAGGTTATAACAGCTATGGCTACACCTTC
few,TRBD2,TRBJ2-7,TRBV18,CASSPGLAGTYEQYF,TGTGCCAGCTCACCCGGACTAGCGGGTACCTACGAGCAGTACTTC
NA,TRBD2,TRBJ2-2,TRBV30,CAWSPGTSGFTGELFF,TGTGCCTGGAGTCCAGGGACTAGCGGCTTCACCGGGGAGCTGTTTTTT
NA,TRBD2,TRBJ2-5,TRBV11-2,CASSLSSGSETQYF,TGTGCCAGCAGCTTATCTAGCGGGAGCGAGACCCAGTACTTC
NA,NA,TRBJ1-1,TRBV7-9,CASSSVNTEAFF,TGTGCCAGCAGCTCAGTTAACACTGAAGCTTTCTTT
few,NA,TRBJ2-5,TRBV19,CASREVYQETQYF,TGTGCCAGTCGGGAAGTCTACCAAGAGACCCAGTACTTC
NA,NA,TRBJ2-7,TRBV13,CASSLGGGRVEQYF,TGTGCCAGCAGCTTAGGAGGCGGTCGGGTTGAGCAGTACTTC
NA,NA,TRBJ1-4,TRBV7-9,CASSLGGRDEKLFF,TGTGCCAGCAGCTTAGGGGGGCGCGATGAAAAACTGTTTTTT
few,TRBD2,TRBJ2-5,TRBV5-5,CASSFSGTGGETQYF,TGTGCCAGCAGCTTTAGCGGGACGGGGGGGGAGACCCAGTACTTC
NA,NA,TRBJ2-3,TRBV9,CASSVAGGALNTQYF,TGTGCCAGCAGCGTAGCTGGGGGGGCCCTGAATACGCAGTATTTT
NA,NA,TRBJ2-1,TRBV7-3,CASSPRRDSGEQFF,TGTGCCAGCAGCCCGAGGAGGGACTCGGGTGAGCAGTTCTTC
NA,TRBD2,TRBJ2-1,TRBV12-5,CASATTGLAGNYNEQFF,TGTGCTAGTGCCACCACCGGGCTAGCGGGGAACTACAATGAGCAGTTCTTC
many,TRBD2,TRBJ2-1,TRBV7-3,CASREGLNNEQFF,TGTGCCAGCCGGGAGGGCCTTAACAATGAGCAGTTCTTC
NA,NA,TRBJ2-2,TRBV29-1,CSVEGRMNTGELFF,TGCAGCGTTGAAGGGCGGATGAACACCGGGGAGCTGTTTTTT
NA,NA,TRBJ1-1,TRBV15,CATSRVRESTEAFF,TGTGCCACCAGCAGAGTACGGGAATCCACTGAAGCTTTCTTT
NA,TRBD2,TRBJ2-7,TRBV23-1,CASSHYFLAGGGYYEQYF,TGCGCCAGCAGTCACTATTTTCTAGCGGGAGGGGGTTACTACGAGCAGTACTTC
few,TRBD1,TRBJ2-1,TRBV6-1,CASNGQGSYNEQFF,TGTGCCAGCAACGGACAGGGGTCCTACAATGAGCAGTTCTTC
NA,TRBD2,TRBJ2-1,TRBV7-3,CASSLWEGNEQFF,TGTGCCAGCAGCTTATGGGAGGGGAATGAGCAGTTCTTC
once,NA,TRBJ2-1,TRBV7-3,CASSLTRPNEQFF,TGTGCCAGCAGCTTAACGCGGCCAAATGAGCAGTTCTTC
NA,TRBD1,TRBJ1-2,TRBV5-1,CASSLGQGAFNGYTF,TGCGCCAGCAGCCTCGGACAGGGGGCATTTAATGGCTACACCTTC
NA,TRBD2,TRBJ2-1,TRBV6-1,CASSEAGGRRANEQFF,TGTGCCAGCAGTGAAGCAGGCGGGAGGAGGGCCAATGAGCAGTTCTTC
NA,TRBD2,TRBJ2-5,TRBV5-1,CASGRAGETQYF,TGCGCCAGCGGGAGGGCCGGGGAGACCCAGTACTTC
few,TRBD1,TRBJ1-1,TRBV25-1,CASSEYTGGMAEAFF,TGTGCCAGCAGTGAATATACAGGGGGCATGGCTGAAGCTTTCTTT
few,TRBD1,TRBJ2-1,TRBV29-1,CSVEGWGTGVSNEQFF,TGCAGCGTTGAAGGTTGGGGGACAGGGGTTTCCAATGAGCAGTTCTTC
NA,TRBD1,TRBJ1-2,TRBV4-1,CASSRQAGQDLYGYTF,TGCGCCAGCAGTCGACAAGCGGGACAGGACCTCTATGGCTACACCTTC
NA,TRBD2,TRBJ2-3,TRBV30,CAWSGGTSGSGTDTQYF,TGTGCCTGGAGTGGGGGGACTAGCGGGAGTGGCACAGATACGCAGTATTTT
many,TRBD2,TRBJ2-1,TRBV4-1,CASSHISGRLLYNEQFF,TGCGCCAGCAGCCATATTAGCGGGAGGCTACTTTACAATGAGCAGTTCTTC
NA,TRBD1,TRBJ2-5,TRBV5-1,CASTRDRGETQYF,TGCGCCAGCACACGGGACAGAGGGGAGACCCAGTACTTC
few,NA,TRBJ2-1,TRBV5-6,CASSSTDNEQFF,TGTGCCAGCAGCTCGACAGACAATGAGCAGTTCTTC
NA,NA,TRBJ1-2,TRBV30,CAWSIGQSYGYTF,TGTGCCTGGAGTATCGGACAGTCGTATGGCTACACCTTC
NA,NA,TRBJ1-1,TRBV18,CASSPGEMNTEAFF,TGTGCCAGCTCCCCAGGGGAGATGAACACTGAAGCTTTCTTT
NA,NA,TRBJ1-5,TRBV28,CASRIDGRVRQPQHF,TGTGCCAGCAGGATAGACGGGAGGGTCCGTCAGCCCCAGCATTTT
NA,NA,TRBJ2-7,TRBV7-9,CASSLDSEQYF,TGTGCCAGCAGCTTAGACTCCGAGCAGTACTTC
few,NA,TRBJ1-1,TRBV11-1,CASSLAPTLSAEAFF,TGTGCCAGCAGCTTAGCTCCCACTTTGTCCGCTGAAGCTTTCTTT
few,TRBD2,TRBJ2-3,TRBV7-2,CASSLVAGDIQDTQYF,TGTGCCAGCAGCTTAGTAGCGGGAGACATTCAAGATACGCAGTATTTT
NA,NA,TRBJ2-1,TRBV5-1,CASSLDPAAYYNEQFF,TGCGCCAGCAGCTTGGACCCCGCAGCGTACTACAATGAGCAGTTCTTC